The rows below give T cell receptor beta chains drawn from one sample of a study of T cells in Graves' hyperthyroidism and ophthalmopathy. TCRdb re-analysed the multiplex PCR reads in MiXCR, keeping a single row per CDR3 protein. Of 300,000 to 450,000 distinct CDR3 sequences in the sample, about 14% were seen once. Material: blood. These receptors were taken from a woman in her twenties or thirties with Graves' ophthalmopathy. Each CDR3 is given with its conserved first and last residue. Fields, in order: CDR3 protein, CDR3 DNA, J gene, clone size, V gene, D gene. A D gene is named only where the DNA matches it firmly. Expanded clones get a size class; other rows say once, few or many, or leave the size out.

CASRPLSTGTKRGSGTEAFF,TGTGCCAGCAGGCCACTGAGTACCGGGACAAAACGCGGAAGTGGCACTGAAGCTTTCTTT,TRBJ1-1,many,TRBV6-1,-
CASSLIQGFRNTEAFF,TGTGCCAGCAGTTTAATACAGGGGTTCAGGAACACTGAAGCTTTCTTT,TRBJ1-1,many,TRBV28,TRBD1
CSVTSGELNTEAFF,TGCAGCGTGACATCAGGGGAATTGAACACTGAAGCTTTCTTT,TRBJ1-1,many,TRBV29-1,-
CASSSDRGSNTIYF,TGTGCCAGCAGTTCGGACAGGGGGTCAAACACCATATATTTT,TRBJ1-3,many,TRBV28,TRBD1
CASSVDYRGGYGYTF,TGTGCCAGCAGCGTAGATTACAGGGGCGGGTATGGCTACACCTTC,TRBJ1-2,few,TRBV9,TRBD1
CSARGGLGSHEQYF,TGCAGTGCTAGGGGAGGGTTAGGTTCCCACGAGCAGTACTTC,TRBJ2-7,many,TRBV20-1,TRBD2
CASSILSWYRSSGANVLTF,TGTGCCAGTAGTATACTTAGTTGGTACAGGAGCTCTGGGGCCAACGTCCTGACTTTC,TRBJ2-6,few,TRBV19,-
CASSPLGDQETQYF,TGTGCCAGCAGTCCATTAGGTGACCAAGAGACCCAGTACTTC,TRBJ2-5,-,TRBV27,-
CASSSDRGPYEQYF,TGTGCCAGCAGTTCGGACAGGGGCCCCTACGAGCAGTACTTC,TRBJ2-7,many,TRBV6-1,TRBD1
CASSYSAGTAQHF,TGTGCCAGCAGTTACTCAGCGGGGACAGCCCAGCATTTT,TRBJ1-5,many,TRBV6-5,TRBD1
CASSLGNPNTEAFF,TGTGCCAGCAGCTTAGGGAACCCGAACACTGAAGCTTTCTTT,TRBJ1-1,many,TRBV7-9,-
CASSQDPPSGYEQYF,TGTGCCAGCAGCCAAGATCCACCATCGGGCTACGAGCAGTACTTC,TRBJ2-7,-,TRBV5-5,-
CSAPTLTDYSYEQYF,TGCAGTGCTCCAACCCTGACAGATTATTCCTACGAGCAGTACTTC,TRBJ2-7,many,TRBV20-1,-
CASGSGGNTEAFF,TGTGCTAGTGGTTCAGGGGGGAACACTGAAGCTTTCTTT,TRBJ1-1,-,TRBV12-5,TRBD1
CASSSTPGGPYGYTF,TGTGCCAGCAGCTCCACGCCTGGGGGACCCTATGGCTACACCTTC,TRBJ1-2,many,TRBV11-1,-
CASSEWGAPGDGYTF,TGTGCCAGCAGTGAATGGGGGGCCCCTGGGGATGGCTACACCTTC,TRBJ1-2,many,TRBV6-1,-
CASSLERYEQYF,TGTGCCAGCAGCTTAGAAAGGTACGAGCAGTACTTC,TRBJ2-7,many,TRBV11-3,-
CASSIELAGSSYNEQFF,TGTGCCAGCAGCATAGAACTAGCGGGGAGCTCCTACAATGAGCAGTTCTTC,TRBJ2-1,few,TRBV5-8,TRBD2
CASSSGNPNTEAFF,TGTGCCAGCAGCTCGGGAAACCCGAACACTGAAGCTTTCTTT,TRBJ1-1,many,TRBV5-8,-
CASSQEAGRTEAFF,TGTGCCAGCAGCCAAGAGGCAGGTCGGACTGAAGCTTTCTTT,TRBJ1-1,many,TRBV3-1,-
CASSPPTGGSYNEQFF,TGTGCCAGCTCCCCCCCGACAGGTGGCTCCTACAATGAGCAGTTCTTC,TRBJ2-1,many,TRBV18,-
CASLGIPDGGQYF,TGTGCCAGCCTGGGAATCCCGGACGGGGGGCAGTACTTC,TRBJ2-7,-,TRBV28,-
CASSSGRGFPYEQYF,TGTGCCAGCAGCTCGGGGCGGGGCTTTCCCTACGAGCAGTACTTC,TRBJ2-7,many,TRBV11-2,-
CASSHGTAYEQYF,TGCGCCAGCAGCCATGGGACCGCGTACGAGCAGTACTTC,TRBJ2-7,few,TRBV4-1,-
CASSEGIGNYGYTF,TGTGCCAGCAGTGAAGGTATAGGGAACTATGGCTACACCTTC,TRBJ1-2,many,TRBV6-1,-
CSEGAYNEQFF,TGCAGCGAGGGCGCCTACAATGAGCAGTTCTTC,TRBJ2-1,few,TRBV29-1,-
CASSLRGTDTQFF,TGTGCCAGCAGTTTAAGGGGCACAGATACGCAGTTTTTT,TRBJ2-3,-,TRBV27,-
CASSPRTGTAYEQYF,TGTGCCAGCAGCCCACGGACCGGGACAGCGTACGAGCAGTACTTC,TRBJ2-7,many,TRBV7-2,TRBD1